One and the same sample provided the 18 T cell receptor beta chains below, sequenced in a study of cytomegalovirus exposure and HLA in healthy donors. Vbeta (60) and Jbeta (13) primers were used in the PCR. Produced via immunoSEQ multiplex PCR; TCRdb's table is partial and in-frame only. The sample shows about 110,000 clones, over 75% of them seen only once. The sample consisted of PBMCs. The receptor source for this set is a woman aged 18-29 years in good health and CMV-seronegative.

As to this clone: One end of the junction fails to match germline, which may point to a read error. The chain carries TRBV6-5 and TRBJ1-2, with 9 bases fitting TRBD1. Germline V lookup: CDR1 MNHEY, CDR2 SVGAGI. CDR3 size: 12 residues. The CDR3 nucleotides read TGTGCCAGCGCTAAGTGGGACAGGGCTTTCTCCTTC. Protein product: CASAKWDRAFSF.

The chain combines TRBV11-3 with TRBJ1-4; unclear D gene. The CDR3 covers 16 residues. CDR1 is SGHNT and CDR2 is YENEEA in the germline V gene. V was pared by 4 bases and J by 0 bases, with 12 bases between. CDR3: CASSSVAGSTNEKLFF. The CDR3 bases are TGTGCCAGCAGCTCGGTGGCCGGGTCAACTAATGAAAAACTGTTTTTT. Full variable domain (rest looked up from reference TRBV11-3 and TRBJ1-4): EAGVVQSPRYKIIEKKQPVAFWCNPISGHNTLYWYLQNLGQGPELLIRYENEEAVDDSQLPKDRFSAERLKGVDSTLKIQPAELGDSAVYLCASSSVAGSTNEKLFFGSGTQLSVL.

The chain links TRBV19 to TRBJ2-4; TRBD1 agrees at 10 bases. The CDR3 is 18 residues long. Trimming removed 3 bases from V and 1 base from J; junction bases left unmatched: 9. The germline gives CDR1 LNHDA, CDR2 SQIVND (reference sequence). CDR3 region: CASSITTGGDTAKNIQYF. In DNA, the CDR3 is TGTGCCAGTAGTATCACGACAGGGGGCGACACGGCCAAAAACATTCAGTACTTC.

The CDR3 sequence is CASTGRGRFEQYF. CDR3 DNA sequence: TGTGCCAGCACGGGCAGGGGGCGGTTCGAGCAGTACTTC. V gene TRBV6-1 combines with J gene TRBJ2-7; 8 bases fit TRBD1. There are 13 residues in the CDR3. The V segment lost 7 bases and the J segment 6 bases; nucleotides outside the gene matches: 8. Germline V gene data show CDR1 as MNHNS and CDR2 as SASEGT.

The chain employs TRBV6-5 and TRBJ1-5, with D maybe TRBD1 (5 bases). V lost 5 bases and J lost 6, with 17 bases in between. From germline, CDR1 is MNHEY and CDR2 SVGAGI. This CDR3 comprises 15 residues. CDR3 in DNA: TGTGCCAGCAGTCCTATTCCCGGGGGGAGTCAGCCCCAGCATTTT. Protein product: CASSPIPGGSQPQHF.

This clone appeared a few times. V usage is TRBV29-1 and J usage is TRBJ1-1; TRBD1 might be the D (5 bases). This CDR3 comprises 13 residues. V was trimmed by 2 bases and J by 5 bases, leaving 12 bases between them. Per germline, CDR1 SQVTM and CDR2 ANQGSEA. CDR3 bases: TGCAGCGTTGAACTCGGGGGGTGGACTGAAGCTTTCTTT. Its protein product is CSVELGGWTEAFF.

The CDR3 loop reads CASRYSYEQYF. The CDR3 nucleotides read TGTGCCAGCAGATATTCCTACGAGCAGTACTTC. J is TRBJ2-7 and V is TRBV2; D is undetermined. The CDR3 has 11 residues. Deletions cut 6 bases from V and 1 base from J, with 4 bases between. Germline CDR1 is SNHLY and CDR2 is FYNNEI. Based on the CDR3 plus reference TRBV2 and TRBJ2-7, the full variable domain is EPEVTQTPSHQVTQMGQEVILRCVPISNHLYFYWYRQILGQKVEFLVSFYNNEISEKSEIFDDQFSVERPDGSNFTLKIRSTKLEDSAMYFCASRYSYEQYFGPGTRLTVT.

In this sample, this clone turned up once. V gene TRBV7-2 combines with J gene TRBJ1-1; 10 bases line up with TRBD1. CDR1 and CDR2 from the germline V gene are SGHTA and FQGNSA. The V and J ends lost 3 bases and 4 bases, in that order; junction bases with no gene match: 2. This CDR3 contains 14 residues. CDR3 in DNA: TGTGCCAGCAGCTTGGGACAGGGGTCCACTGAAGCTTTCTTT. Translating it yields CASSLGQGSTEAFF.

The chain has TRBV5-1 and TRBJ2-2; possible D gene TRBD2, 6 bases. The CDR3 length is 15 residues. Deletions cut 0 bases from V and 0 bases from J, with 6 bases between. Germline CDR1 and CDR2: SGHRS and YFSETQ. The CDR3, as DNA: TGCGCCAGCAGCTTGGGACTAGCGAACACCGGGGAGCTGTTTTTT. Translation gives CASSLGLANTGELFF.

This rearrangement joins TRBV6-5 to TRBJ1-5; D unresolved. There are 13 residues in the CDR3. V was shortened by 4 bases and J by 5 bases, with 9 bases between the two germline ends. CDR1 and CDR2 (germline): MNHEY, SVGAGI. The CDR3 sequence is CASSLEEDQPQHF. CDR3 DNA: TGTGCCAGCAGTTTGGAGGAGGATCAGCCCCAGCATTTT.

The chain links TRBV9 to TRBJ2-3; 9 nucleotides agree with TRBD2. CDR1 and CDR2 (germline): SGDLS, YYNGEE. This CDR3 contains 15 residues. V gave up 10 bases and J gave up 1 base; unmatched junction bases: 10. The CDR3 reads CASQEASGGTDTQYF. The DNA of the CDR3 is TGTGCCTCACAGGAGGCTAGCGGGGGCACAGATACGCAGTATTTT.

As for this clone: Without the conserved terminal phenylalanine or tryptophan, this CDR3 likely stems from a read error. It is unclear where the CDR3 begins or ends on the DNA, so no DNA is shown, and the CDR3 is as TCRdb lists it. The chain uses TRBV29-1 and TRBJ1-1. The V gene's germline CDR1 is SQVTM and CDR2 ANQGSEA. The CDR3 length equals 11 residues, ends included. CDR3 region: CSVEKGEGHQI.

V is TRBV6-6 and J is TRBJ1-1, with D unclear. Per the germline V gene, CDR1 is MNHNY and CDR2 is SVGAGI (reference sequence). Trimming shortened V by 7 bases and J by 7 bases, and 10 bases separated the two germline ends. The CDR3 has 11 residues. This CDR3 reads CASNAEGEAFF. The CDR3 DNA reads TGTGCCAGCAACGCTGAGGGTGAAGCTTTCTTT.

CDR3 residues: CASGLGPNADTQYF. CDR3 coding DNA: TGTGCCAGCGGATTGGGGCCAAATGCAGATACGCAGTATTTT. This chain uses TRBV11-2 with TRBJ2-3, with D possibly matching TRBD1 (5 bases). The CDR3 extends over 14 amino acids. Trimming took 8 bases from V and 4 from J, leaving 16 bases between them. Germline values: CDR1 SGHAT, CDR2 FQNNGV. The complete variable domain, with remaining parts taken from reference TRBV11-2 and TRBJ2-3, reads EAGVAQSPRYKIIEKRQSVAFWCNPISGHATLYWYQQILGQGPKLLIQFQNNGVVDDSQLPKDRFSAERLKGVDSTLKIQPAKLEDSAVYLCASGLGPNADTQYFGPGTRLTVL.

The chain employs TRBV5-4 and TRBJ1-1, with a possible D match to TRBD1 (5 bases). Trimming stripped 4 bases from V and 0 bases from J, with 16 bases between. The V gene's germline CDR1 is SGHNT and CDR2 YYREEE (reference sequence). There are 16 residues in the CDR3. CDR3 DNA: TGTGCCAGCAGCCCCCAGCTAGGAGGGGTGAACACTGAAGCTTTCTTT. Encoded protein: CASSPQLGGVNTEAFF.

This chain links TRBV7-9 with TRBJ2-1; TRBD2 is a possible D gene (9 bases). Trimming stripped 4 bases from V and 6 bases from J, with 22 bases between. Germline CDR1 is SEHNR and CDR2 is FQNEAQ (reference sequence). The CDR3 contains 17 residues. The CDR3 nucleotides are TGTGCCAGCAGCTCACGGCAGGGGGCGGGAGGGAGCAATGAGCAGTTCTTC. It codes for CASSSRQGAGGSNEQFF.

This clone was counted once. V and J are TRBV10-3 and TRBJ2-3; the D gene is possibly TRBD1 (7 bases). V was clipped by 11 bases and J by 2 bases, with 14 bases between them. The germline V gene has CDR1 ENHRY and CDR2 SYGVKD. The CDR3 extends over 13 amino acids. The DNA for the CDR3 is TGTGCCTCCCAGGAGGGGGCCACAGATACGCAGTATTTT. This encodes CASQEGATDTQYF.

CDR3 protein: CSVERQRNTEAFF. CDR3 sequence (DNA): TGCAGCGTTGAGCGACAGAGGAACACTGAAGCTTTCTTT. The V call is TRBV29-1, the J call TRBJ1-1, with D tentatively TRBD1 (5 bases). CDR3 length: 13 amino acids. The V and J ends lost 3 bases and 1 base respectively, with 9 bases between them. The germline V gene encodes CDR1 SQVTM and CDR2 ANQGSEA.